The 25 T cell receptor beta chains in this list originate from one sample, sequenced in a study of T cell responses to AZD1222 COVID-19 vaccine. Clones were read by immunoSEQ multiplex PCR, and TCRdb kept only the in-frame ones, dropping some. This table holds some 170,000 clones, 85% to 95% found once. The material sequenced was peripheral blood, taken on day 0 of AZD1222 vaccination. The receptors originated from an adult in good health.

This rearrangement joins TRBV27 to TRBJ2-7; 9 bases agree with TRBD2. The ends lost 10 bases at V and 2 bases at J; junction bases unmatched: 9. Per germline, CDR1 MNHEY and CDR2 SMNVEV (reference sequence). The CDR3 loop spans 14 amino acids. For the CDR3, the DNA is TGTGCCACCCGGCGGGGGGGGTCGCCCTACGAGCAGTACTTC. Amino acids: CATRRGGSPYEQYF.

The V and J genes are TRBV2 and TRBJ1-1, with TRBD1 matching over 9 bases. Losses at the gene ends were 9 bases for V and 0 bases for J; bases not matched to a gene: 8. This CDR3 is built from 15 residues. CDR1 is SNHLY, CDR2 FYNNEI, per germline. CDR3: CARGGQGYMNTEAFF. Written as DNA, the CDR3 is TGTGCCAGGGGGGGACAGGGATATATGAACACTGAAGCTTTCTTT.

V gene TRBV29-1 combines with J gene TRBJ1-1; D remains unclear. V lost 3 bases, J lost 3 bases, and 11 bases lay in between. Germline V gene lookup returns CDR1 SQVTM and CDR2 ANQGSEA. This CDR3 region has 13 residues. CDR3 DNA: TGCAGCGTTGATGGCAAACGGGACACTGAAGCTTTCTTT. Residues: CSVDGKRDTEAFF.

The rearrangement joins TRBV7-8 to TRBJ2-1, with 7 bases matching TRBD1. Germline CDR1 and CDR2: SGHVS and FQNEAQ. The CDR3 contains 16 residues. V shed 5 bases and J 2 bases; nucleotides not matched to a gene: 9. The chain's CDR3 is CASSLGPGQTYNEQFF. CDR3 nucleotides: TGTGCCAGCAGCCTCGGACCGGGACAGACCTACAATGAGCAGTTCTTC. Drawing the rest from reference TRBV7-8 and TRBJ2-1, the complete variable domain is GAGVSQSPRYKVAKRGQDVALRCDPISGHVSLFWYQQALGQGPEFLTYFQNEAQLDKSGLPSDRFFAERPEGSVSTLKIQRTQQEDSAVYLCASSLGPGQTYNEQFFGPGTRLTVL.

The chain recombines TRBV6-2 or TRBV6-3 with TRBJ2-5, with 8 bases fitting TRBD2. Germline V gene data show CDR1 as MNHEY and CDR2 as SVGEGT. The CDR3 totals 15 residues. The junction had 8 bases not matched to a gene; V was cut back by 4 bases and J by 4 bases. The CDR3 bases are TGTGCCAGCAGTTGGGCCAGCGGGGGAGGAGAGACCCAGTACTTC. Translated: CASSWASGGGETQYF.

CDR3 sequence: CASSSAESTDTQYF. The CDR3 DNA reads TGCGCCAGCAGCTCAGCGGAAAGCACAGATACGCAGTATTTT. The J gene is TRBJ2-3, the V gene TRBV5-1, with D maybe TRBD2 (5 bases). The germline gives CDR1 SGHRS, CDR2 YFSETQ. The CDR3 covers 14 residues. V was clipped by 3 bases and J by 0 bases, with 8 bases between them. The full variable domain, its missing parts supplied by reference TRBV5-1 and TRBJ2-3, is KAGVTQTPRYLIKTRGQQVTLSCSPISGHRSVSWYQQTPGQGLQFLFEYFSETQRNKGNFPGRFSGRQFSNSRSEMNVSTLELGDSALYLCASSSAESTDTQYFGPGTRLTVL.

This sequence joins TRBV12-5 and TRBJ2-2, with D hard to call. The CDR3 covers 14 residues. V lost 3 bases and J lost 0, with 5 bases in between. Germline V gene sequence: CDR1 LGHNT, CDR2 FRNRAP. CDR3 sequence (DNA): TGTGCTAGTGGTTTAGGGACGAACACCGGGGAGCTGTTTTTT. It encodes CASGLGTNTGELFF.

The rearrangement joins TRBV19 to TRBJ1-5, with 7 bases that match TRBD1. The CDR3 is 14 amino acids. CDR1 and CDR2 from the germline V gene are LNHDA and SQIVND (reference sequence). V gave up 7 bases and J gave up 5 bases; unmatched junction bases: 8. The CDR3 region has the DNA TGTGCCAGTACCCAAAGAGGGGGCTATCAGCCCCAGCATTTT. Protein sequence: CASTQRGGYQPQHF.

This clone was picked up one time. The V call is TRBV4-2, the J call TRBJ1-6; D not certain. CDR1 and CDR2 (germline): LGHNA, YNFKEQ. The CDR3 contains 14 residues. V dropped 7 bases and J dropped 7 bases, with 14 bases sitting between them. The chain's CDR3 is CASTGGAANSPLHF. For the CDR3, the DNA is TGTGCCAGCACCGGCGGTGCCGCCAATTCACCCCTCCACTTT.

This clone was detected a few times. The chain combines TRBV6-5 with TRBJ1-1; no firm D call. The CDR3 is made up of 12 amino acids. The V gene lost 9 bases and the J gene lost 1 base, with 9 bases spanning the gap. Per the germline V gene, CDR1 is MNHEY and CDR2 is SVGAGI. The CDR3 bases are TGTGCCAGTTTTAGTTGGAACACTGAAGCTTTCTTT. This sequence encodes CASFSWNTEAFF.

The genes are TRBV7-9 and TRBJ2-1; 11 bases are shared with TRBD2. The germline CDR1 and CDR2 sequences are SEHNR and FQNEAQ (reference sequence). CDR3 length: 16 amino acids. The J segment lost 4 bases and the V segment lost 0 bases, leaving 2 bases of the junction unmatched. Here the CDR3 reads CASSLALAGEYNEQFF. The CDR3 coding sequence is TGTGCCAGCAGCTTAGCACTAGCGGGGGAATACAATGAGCAGTTCTTC.

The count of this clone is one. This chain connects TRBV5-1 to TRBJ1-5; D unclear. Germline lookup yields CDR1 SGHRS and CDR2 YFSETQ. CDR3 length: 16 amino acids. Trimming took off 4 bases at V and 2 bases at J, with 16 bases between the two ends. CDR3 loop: CASSPGWGEGNQPQHF. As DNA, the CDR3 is TGCGCCAGCAGCCCGGGATGGGGTGAGGGCAATCAGCCCCAGCATTTT.

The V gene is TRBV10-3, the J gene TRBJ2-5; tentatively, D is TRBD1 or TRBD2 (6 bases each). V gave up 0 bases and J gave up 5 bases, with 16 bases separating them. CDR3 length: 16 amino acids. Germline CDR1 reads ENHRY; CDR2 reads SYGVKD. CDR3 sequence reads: CAISESPRGQGETQYF. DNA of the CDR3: TGTGCCATCAGTGAGTCGCCTCGGGGGCAGGGGGAGACCCAGTACTTC.

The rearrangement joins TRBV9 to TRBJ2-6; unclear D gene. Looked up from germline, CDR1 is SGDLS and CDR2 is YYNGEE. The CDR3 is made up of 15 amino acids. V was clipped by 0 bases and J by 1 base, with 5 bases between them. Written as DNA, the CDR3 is TGTGCCAGCAGCGTAGGCCAATCTGGGGCCAACGTCCTGACTTTC. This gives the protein CASSVGQSGANVLTF.

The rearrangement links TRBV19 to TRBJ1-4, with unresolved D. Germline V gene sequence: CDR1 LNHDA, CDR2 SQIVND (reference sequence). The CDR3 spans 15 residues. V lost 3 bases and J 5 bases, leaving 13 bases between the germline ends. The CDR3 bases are TGTGCCAGTAGTATCAGGCCAGGAACGAATGAAAAACTGTTTTTT. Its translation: CASSIRPGTNEKLFF.

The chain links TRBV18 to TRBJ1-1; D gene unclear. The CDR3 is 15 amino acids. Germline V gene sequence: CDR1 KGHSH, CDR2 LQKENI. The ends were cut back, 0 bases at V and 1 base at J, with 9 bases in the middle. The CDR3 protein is CASSPPNSENTEAFF. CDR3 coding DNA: TGTGCCAGCTCACCACCGAACAGCGAGAACACTGAAGCTTTCTTT. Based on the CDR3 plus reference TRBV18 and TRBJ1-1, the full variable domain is NAGVMQNPRHLVRRRGQEARLRCSPMKGHSHVYWYRQLPEEGLKFMVYLQKENIIDESGMPKERFSAEFPKEGPSILRIQQVVRGDSAAYFCASSPPNSENTEAFFGQGTRLTVV.

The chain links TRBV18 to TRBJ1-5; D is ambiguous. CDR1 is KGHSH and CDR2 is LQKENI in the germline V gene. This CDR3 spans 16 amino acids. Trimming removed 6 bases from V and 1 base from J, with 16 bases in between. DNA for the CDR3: TGTGCCAGCTCTCCCCAGCCACCTCCCAGCAATCAGCCCCAGCATTTT. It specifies CASSPQPPPSNQPQHF.

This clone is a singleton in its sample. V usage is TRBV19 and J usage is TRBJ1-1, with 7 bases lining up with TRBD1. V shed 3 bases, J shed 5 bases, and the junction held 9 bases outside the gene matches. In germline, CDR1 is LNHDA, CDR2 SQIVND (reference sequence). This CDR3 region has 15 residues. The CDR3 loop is CASSIGQGVVTEAFF. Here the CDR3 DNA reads TGTGCCAGTAGTATTGGCCAGGGGGTGGTGACTGAAGCTTTCTTT.

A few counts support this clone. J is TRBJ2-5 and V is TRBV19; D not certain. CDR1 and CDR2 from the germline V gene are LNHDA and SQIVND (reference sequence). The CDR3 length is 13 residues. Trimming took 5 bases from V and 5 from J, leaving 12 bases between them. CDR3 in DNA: TGTGCCAGTAGTGGTTCGGAGTGGGAGACCCAGTACTTC. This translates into CASSGSEWETQYF.

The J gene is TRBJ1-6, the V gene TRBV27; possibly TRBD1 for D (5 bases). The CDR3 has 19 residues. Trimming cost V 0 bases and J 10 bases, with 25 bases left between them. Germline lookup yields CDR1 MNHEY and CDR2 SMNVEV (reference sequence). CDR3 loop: CASSLSPPHGTVRWSPLHF. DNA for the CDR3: TGTGCCAGCAGTTTATCACCACCCCACGGGACCGTTCGATGGTCACCCCTCCACTTT.

CDR3 in DNA: TGCGCCAGCAGCTTGGCTGGGGGGCTTAGAGGCTACACCTTC. It is translated as CASSLAGGLRGYTF. This chain joins TRBV5-1 and TRBJ1-2, with a weak D call TRBD1 (6 bases). Germline V lookup: CDR1 SGHRS, CDR2 YFSETQ. V was trimmed by 0 bases and J by 8 bases, leaving 14 bases between them. This CDR3 spans 14 amino acids.

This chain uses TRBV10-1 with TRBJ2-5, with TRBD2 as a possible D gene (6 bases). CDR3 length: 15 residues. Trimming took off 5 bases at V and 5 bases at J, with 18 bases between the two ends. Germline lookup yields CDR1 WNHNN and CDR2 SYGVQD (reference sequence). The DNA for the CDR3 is TGCGCCAGCAGTCTTGGCGGACAAGCGGGCGAGACCCAGTACTTC. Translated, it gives CASSLGGQAGETQYF.

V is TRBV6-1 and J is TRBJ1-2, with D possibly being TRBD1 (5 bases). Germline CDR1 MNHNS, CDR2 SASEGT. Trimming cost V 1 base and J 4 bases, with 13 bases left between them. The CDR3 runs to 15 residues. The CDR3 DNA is TGTGCCAGCAGTGAAGGAGGGGCAAAAATCTATGGCTACACCTTC. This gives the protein CASSEGGAKIYGYTF.

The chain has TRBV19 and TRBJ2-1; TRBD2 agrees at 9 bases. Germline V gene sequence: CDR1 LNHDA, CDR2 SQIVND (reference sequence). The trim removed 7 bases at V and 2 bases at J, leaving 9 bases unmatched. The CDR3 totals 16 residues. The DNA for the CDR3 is TGTGCCAGTAAAACGGCGGGGGGGCCACCCTACAATGAGCAGTTCTTC. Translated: CASKTAGGPPYNEQFF.

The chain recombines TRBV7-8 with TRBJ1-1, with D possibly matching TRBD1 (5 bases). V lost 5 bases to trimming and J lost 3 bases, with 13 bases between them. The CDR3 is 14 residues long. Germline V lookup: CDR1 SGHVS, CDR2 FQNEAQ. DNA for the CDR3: TGTGCCAGCAGCATGGGGGATGGGTACACTGAAGCTTTCTTT. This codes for CASSMGDGYTEAFF.